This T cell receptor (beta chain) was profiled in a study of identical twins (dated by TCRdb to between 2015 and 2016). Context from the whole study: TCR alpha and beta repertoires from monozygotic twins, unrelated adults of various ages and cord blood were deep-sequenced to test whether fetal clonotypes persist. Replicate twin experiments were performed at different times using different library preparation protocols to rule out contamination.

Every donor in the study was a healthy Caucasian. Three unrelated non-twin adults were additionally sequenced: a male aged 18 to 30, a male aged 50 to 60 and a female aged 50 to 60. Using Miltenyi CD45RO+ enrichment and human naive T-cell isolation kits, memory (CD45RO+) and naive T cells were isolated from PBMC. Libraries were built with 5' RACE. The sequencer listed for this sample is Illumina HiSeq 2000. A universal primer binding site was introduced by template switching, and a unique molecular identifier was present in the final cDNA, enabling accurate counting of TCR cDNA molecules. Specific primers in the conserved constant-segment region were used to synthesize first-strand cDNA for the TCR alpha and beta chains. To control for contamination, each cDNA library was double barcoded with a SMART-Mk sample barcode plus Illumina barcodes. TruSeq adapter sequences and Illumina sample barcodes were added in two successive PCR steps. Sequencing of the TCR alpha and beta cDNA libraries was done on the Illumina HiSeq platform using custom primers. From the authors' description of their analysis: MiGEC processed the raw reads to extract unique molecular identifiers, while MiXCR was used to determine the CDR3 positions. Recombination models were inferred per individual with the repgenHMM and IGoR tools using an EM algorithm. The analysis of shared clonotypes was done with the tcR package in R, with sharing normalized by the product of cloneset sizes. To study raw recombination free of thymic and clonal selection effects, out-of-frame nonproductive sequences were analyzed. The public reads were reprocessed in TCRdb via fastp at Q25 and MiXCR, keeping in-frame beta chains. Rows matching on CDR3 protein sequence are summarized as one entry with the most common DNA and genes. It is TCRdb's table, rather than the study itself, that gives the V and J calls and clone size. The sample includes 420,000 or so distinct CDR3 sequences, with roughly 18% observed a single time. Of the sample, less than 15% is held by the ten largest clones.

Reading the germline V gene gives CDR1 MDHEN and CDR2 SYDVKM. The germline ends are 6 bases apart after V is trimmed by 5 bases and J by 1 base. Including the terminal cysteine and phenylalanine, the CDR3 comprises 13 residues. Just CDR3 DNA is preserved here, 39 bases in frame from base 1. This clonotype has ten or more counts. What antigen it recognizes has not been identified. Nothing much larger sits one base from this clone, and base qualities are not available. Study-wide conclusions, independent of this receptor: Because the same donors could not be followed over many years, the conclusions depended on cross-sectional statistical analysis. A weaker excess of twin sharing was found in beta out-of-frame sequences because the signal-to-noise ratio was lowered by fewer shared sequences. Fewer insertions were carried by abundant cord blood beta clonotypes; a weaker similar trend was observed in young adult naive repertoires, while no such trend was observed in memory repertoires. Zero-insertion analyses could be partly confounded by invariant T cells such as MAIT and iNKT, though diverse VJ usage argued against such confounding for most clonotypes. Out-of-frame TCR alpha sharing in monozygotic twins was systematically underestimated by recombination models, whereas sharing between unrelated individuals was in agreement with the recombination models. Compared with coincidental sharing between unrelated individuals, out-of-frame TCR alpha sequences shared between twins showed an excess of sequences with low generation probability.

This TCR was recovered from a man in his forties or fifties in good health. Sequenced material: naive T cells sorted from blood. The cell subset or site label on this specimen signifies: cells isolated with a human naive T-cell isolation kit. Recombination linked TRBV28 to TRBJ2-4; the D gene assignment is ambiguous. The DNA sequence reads TGTGCCAGCAGTCAGGTTGCCAAAAACATTCAGTACTTC. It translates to CASSQVAKNIQYF.